This TCR beta chain was obtained from a study of blood T cell repertoires in COVID-19. Study information: COVID-19 samples from acute and convalescent phases originated in the United States, Italy and Spain.

V gave up 11 bases and J gave up 0 bases, with 22 bases separating them. The germline CDR1 and CDR2 sequences are SEHNR and FQNEAQ (reference sequence). The CDR3 spans 16 residues. Recruited during active infection, patients (from Seattle) were subsequently followed longitudinally. The table came from immunoSEQ multiplex PCR; TCRdb's copy has only in-frame clones and leaves some out. Of tens of thousands of clones detected, around 90% appear once; the ten largest clones hold 0.52%. The sequenced material came from peripheral blood. The sequence was obtained from a man between 50 and 59 years old with COVID-19, enrolled during active disease. V and J are TRBV7-9 and TRBJ1-1; tentatively, D is TRBD1 (6 bases). The CDR3 loop is CAPGWTATLMNTEAFF. The CDR3 coding sequence is TGTGCCCCCGGGTGGACAGCTACTCTTATGAACACTGAAGCTTTCTTT.